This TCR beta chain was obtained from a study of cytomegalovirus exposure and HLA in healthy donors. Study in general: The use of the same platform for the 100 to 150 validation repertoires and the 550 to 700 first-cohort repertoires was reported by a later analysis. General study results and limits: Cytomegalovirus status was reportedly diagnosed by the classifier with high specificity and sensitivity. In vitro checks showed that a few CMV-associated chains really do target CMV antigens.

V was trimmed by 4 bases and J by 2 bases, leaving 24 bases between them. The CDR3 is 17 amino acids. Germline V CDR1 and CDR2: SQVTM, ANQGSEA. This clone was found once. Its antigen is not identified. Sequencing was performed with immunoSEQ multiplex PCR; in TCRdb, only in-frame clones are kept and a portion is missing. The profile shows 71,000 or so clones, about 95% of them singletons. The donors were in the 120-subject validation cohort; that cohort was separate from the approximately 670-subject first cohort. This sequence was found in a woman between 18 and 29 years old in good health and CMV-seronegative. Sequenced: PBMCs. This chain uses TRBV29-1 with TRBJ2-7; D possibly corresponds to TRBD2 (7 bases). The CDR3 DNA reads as TGCAGCGTTGCGGGGGGAGGGACAATAGGGTCAACCTACGAGCAGTACTTC. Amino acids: CSVAGGGTIGSTYEQYF.